This T cell receptor (beta chain) was sequenced in a study of sequential checkpoint blockade in melanoma. Indicated treatment: randomized to nivolumab then ipilimumab (arm A) or the reverse (arm B). Patients had received no earlier DNA-damaging chemotherapy. Live CD3+CD8+ CD19− CD56− cells were sorted from PBMCs. Sequenced by immunoSEQ multiplex PCR; TCRdb stores in-frame clones only, minus some. The repertoire holds 17,000 or so clones, with 70% as singletons. The CDR3 has 16 amino acids. The J segment lost 2 bases and the V segment lost 1 base, leaving 5 bases of the junction unmatched. Germline V CDR1 and CDR2: SGHAT, FQNNGV.

This chain uses TRBV11-2 with TRBJ1-5; TRBD1 agrees at 7 bases. The sequence was obtained from a human donor with melanoma. The starting material was CD8+ T cells sorted from blood (inferred from file names), obtained from a patient given nivolumab and ipilimumab in sequence. The CDR3 sequence: CASSLVGQGGNQPQHF. The CDR3 nucleotides are TGTGCCAGCAGCTTAGTGGGGCAGGGGGGCAATCAGCCCCAGCATTTT.